This TCR beta chain was retrieved from a study of response to subunit inactivated influenza vaccine. This clonotype was observed many times. What it binds is unknown. General study results and limits: Researchers suggested that each seasonal influenza vaccination recruits few new T cells.

The CDR3 consists of 15 residues. The germline CDR1 and CDR2 sequences are LGHNA and YSLEER. V lost 1 base and J 5 bases, leaving 14 bases between the germline ends. Via MiXCR, TCRdb re-called the RT-PCR reads, giving one row per CDR3 protein. The table lists under 550,000 distinct CDR3 sequences, approximately 7.6% of them singletons, with roughly 13% in the top ten. The TCR was taken from a man between 50 and 69 years old who received an inactivated influenza vaccine. The sample in question was PBMCs from blood, obtained less than 25 months after vaccination. The rearrangement joins TRBV4-3 to TRBJ1-2; D is unclear. The CDR3 loop is CASSQAVEGLYGYTF. The DNA of the CDR3 is TGCGCCAGCAGCCAAGCTGTAGAAGGACTTTATGGCTACACCTTC.